A single sample gave rise to the 4 T cell receptor beta chains below, sequenced in a study of regulatory T cells in long-lasting Graves disease. CDR3 regions were amplified by Arm-PCR using iRepertoire HTBI primers to build TCR beta libraries. Each CDR3 protein gets one entry after TCRdb re-called the multiplex PCR reads with MiXCR. This table has around 450,000 distinct CDR3 sequences, more than 12% appearing once. Documented time point: newly diagnosed GD, antithyroid drugs for less than 3 months. Making the TCR library involved RNA that had been extracted from PBMCs. The same data also contributed to another study, on T cells in Graves' hyperthyroidism and ophthalmopathy.

The sample was peripheral blood mononuclear cells (PBMCs), taken at new diagnosis, from a patient treated with antithyroid drugs. The receptors derive from a woman in her 30s with Graves disease.

This clonotype was seen many times. This chain connects TRBV11-1 to TRBJ2-2; 11 bases are shared with TRBD2. The CDR3 covers 15 residues. Germline loops: CDR1 SGHAT, CDR2 FQDESV (reference sequence). J was trimmed by 4 bases and V by 4 bases; bases with no gene match: 2. CDR3: CASSSLAGATGELFF. The DNA of the CDR3 is TGTGCCAGCAGCTCACTAGCGGGAGCCACCGGGGAGCTGTTTTTT.

This clonotype has more than one count but fewer than ten. J is TRBJ1-5 and V is TRBV27; perhaps TRBD1 as D (6 bases). Trimming took off 5 bases at V and 5 bases at J, with 19 bases between the two ends. The germline gives CDR1 MNHEY, CDR2 SMNVEV (reference sequence). This CDR3 is built from 16 residues. In DNA form, the CDR3 reads TGTGCCAGCAGTCCCACCCACAGGGCTATCGATCAGCCCCAGCATTTT. It yields the protein CASSPTHRAIDQPQHF.

This clonotype was seen at least ten times. This chain's CDR3 is CATSDQGTSTDTQYF. The CDR3, as DNA: TGTGCCACCAGTGATCAGGGTACTAGCACAGATACGCAGTATTTT. The chain couples TRBV24-1 to TRBJ2-3; possible D gene TRBD1, 5 bases. The CDR3 has 15 amino acids. In germline, CDR1 is KGHDR, CDR2 SFDVKD. V was cut by 3 bases and J by 0 bases, with 9 bases left in between.

This clonotype was seen a few times. The rearrangement links TRBV29-1 to TRBJ1-3; the D is unclear. The V and J ends lost 7 bases and 6 bases respectively, with 16 bases between them. Per germline, CDR1 SQVTM and CDR2 ANQGSEA. CDR3 length: 13 residues. The CDR3 is CSAQLRGINTIYF. The CDR3 DNA sequence: TGCAGCGCCCAACTACGGGGAATAAACACCATATATTTT.